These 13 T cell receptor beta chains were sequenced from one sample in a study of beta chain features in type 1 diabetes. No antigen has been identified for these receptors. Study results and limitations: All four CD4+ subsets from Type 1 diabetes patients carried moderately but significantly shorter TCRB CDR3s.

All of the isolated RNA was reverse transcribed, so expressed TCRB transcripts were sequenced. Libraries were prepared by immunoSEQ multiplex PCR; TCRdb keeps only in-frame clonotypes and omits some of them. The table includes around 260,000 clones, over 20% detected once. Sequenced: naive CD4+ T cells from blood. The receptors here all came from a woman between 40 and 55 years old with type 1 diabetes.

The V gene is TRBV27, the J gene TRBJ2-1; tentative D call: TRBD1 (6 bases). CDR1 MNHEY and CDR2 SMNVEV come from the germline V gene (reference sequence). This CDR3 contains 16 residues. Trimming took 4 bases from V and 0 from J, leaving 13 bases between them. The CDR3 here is CASSWRTASSYNEQFF. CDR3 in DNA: TGTGCCAGCAGTTGGAGGACAGCGAGCTCCTACAATGAGCAGTTCTTC.

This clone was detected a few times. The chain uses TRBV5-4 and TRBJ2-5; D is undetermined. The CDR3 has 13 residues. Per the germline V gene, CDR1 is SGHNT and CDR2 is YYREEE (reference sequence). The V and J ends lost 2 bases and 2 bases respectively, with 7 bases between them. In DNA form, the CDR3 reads TGTGCCAGCAGCTTTGTGGAGCAAGAGACCCAGTACTTC. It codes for CASSFVEQETQYF.

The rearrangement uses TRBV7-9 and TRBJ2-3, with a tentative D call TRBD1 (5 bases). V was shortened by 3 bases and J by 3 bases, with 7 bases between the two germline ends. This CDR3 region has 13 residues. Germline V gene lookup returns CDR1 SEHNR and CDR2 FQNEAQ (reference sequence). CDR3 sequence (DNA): TGTGCCAGCAGCTTTCGACAGACAGATACGCAGTATTTT. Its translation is CASSFRQTDTQYF.

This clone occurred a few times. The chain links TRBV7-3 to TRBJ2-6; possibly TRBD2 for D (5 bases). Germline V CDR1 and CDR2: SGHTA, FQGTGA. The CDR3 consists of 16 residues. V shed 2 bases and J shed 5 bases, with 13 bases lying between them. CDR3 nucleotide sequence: TGTGCCAGCAGCTTAGGTTTCCGGGGTTGGGCCAACGTCCTGACTTTC. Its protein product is CASSLGFRGWANVLTF.

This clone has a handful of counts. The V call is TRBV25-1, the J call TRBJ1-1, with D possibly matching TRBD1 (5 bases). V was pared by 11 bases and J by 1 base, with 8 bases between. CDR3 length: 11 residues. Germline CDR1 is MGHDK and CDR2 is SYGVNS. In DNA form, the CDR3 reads TGTGCCGCAGGACAGAACACTGAAGCTTTCTTT. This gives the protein CAAGQNTEAFF.

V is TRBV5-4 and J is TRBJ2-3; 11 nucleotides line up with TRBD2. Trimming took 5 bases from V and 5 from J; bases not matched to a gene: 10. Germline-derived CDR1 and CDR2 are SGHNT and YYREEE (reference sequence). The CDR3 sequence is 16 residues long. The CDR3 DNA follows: TGTGCCAGCAGTCGCGATAGCGGGGGGGCAGGAGATACGCAGTATTTT. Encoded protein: CASSRDSGGAGDTQYF.

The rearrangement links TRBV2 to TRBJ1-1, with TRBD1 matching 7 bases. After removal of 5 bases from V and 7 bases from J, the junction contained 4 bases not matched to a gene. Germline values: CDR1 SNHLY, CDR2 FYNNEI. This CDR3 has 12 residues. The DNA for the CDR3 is TGTGCCAGCAGTCCACAGGGGCGTGAAGCTTTCTTT. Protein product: CASSPQGREAFF.

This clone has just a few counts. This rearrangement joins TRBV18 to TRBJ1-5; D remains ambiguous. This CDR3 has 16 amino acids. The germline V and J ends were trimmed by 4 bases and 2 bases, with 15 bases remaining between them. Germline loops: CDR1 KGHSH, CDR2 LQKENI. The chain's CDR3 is CASSQPAPGGNQPQHF. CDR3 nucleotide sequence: TGTGCCAGCTCACAGCCTGCGCCCGGGGGCAATCAGCCCCAGCATTTT.

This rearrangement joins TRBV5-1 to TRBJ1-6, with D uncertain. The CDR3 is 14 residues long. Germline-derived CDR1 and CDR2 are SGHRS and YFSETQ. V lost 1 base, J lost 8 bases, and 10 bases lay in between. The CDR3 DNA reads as TGCGCCAGCAGCTTGCGGGGAGTGGATTCACCCCTCCACTTT. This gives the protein CASSLRGVDSPLHF.

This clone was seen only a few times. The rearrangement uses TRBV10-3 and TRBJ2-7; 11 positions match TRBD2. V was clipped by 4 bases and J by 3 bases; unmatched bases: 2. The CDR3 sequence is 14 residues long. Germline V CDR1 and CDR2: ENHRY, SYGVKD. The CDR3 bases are TGTGCCATCAGTGTGACTAGCGGGAACTACGAGCAGTACTTC. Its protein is CAISVTSGNYEQYF.

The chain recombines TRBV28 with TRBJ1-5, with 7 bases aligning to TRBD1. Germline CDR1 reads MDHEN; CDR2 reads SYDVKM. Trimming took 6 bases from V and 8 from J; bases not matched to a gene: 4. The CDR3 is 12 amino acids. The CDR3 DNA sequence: TGTGCCAGCAGCCAGGGGGAAGAGCCCCAGCATTTT. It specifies CASSQGEEPQHF.

CDR3 loop: CASSLARRDTQYF. CDR3 DNA: TGTGCCAGCAGCTTGGCCCGGAGGGATACGCAGTATTTT. V usage is TRBV7-8 and J usage is TRBJ2-3; D possibly corresponds to TRBD2 (5 bases). CDR1 is SGHVS, CDR2 FQNEAQ, per germline. Trimming took 3 bases from V and 6 from J, leaving 10 bases between them. The CDR3 sequence is 13 residues long.

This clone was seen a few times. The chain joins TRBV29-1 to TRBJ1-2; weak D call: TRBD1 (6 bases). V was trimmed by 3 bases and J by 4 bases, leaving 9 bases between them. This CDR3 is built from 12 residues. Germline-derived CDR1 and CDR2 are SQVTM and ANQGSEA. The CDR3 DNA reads TGCAGCGTTGATGGACAGTTCTATGGCTACACCTTC. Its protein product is CSVDGQFYGYTF.